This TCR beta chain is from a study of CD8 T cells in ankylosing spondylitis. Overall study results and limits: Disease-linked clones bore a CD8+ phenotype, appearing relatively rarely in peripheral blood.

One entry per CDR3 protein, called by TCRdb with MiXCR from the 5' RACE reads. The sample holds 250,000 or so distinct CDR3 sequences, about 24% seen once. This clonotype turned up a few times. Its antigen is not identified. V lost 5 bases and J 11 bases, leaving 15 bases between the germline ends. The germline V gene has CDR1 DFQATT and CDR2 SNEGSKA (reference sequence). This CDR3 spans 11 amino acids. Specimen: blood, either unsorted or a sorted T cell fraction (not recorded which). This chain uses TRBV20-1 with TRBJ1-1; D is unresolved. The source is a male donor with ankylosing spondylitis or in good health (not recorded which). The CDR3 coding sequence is TGCAGTGCTGAAACTGGGCTAATGGCTTTCTTT. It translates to CSAETGLMAFF.